The rows below give T cell receptor beta chains drawn from one sample of a study of cytomegalovirus exposure and HLA in healthy donors. Assay used: immunoSEQ multiplex PCR; TCRdb lists only in-frame clones, some missing. Among roughly 170,000 clones, around 82% were seen once, and the ten largest hold 0.8% to 1.3%. Sequencing was carried out using PBMCs. The receptors come from a young man in good health and CMV-seronegative. Both conserved end residues are part of each CDR3. D genes are given only for firm matches. Where a row states a size, it is once, few, many or the class of an expanded clone; other rows omit it.

.,.,TRBJ2-1,TRBV27,CASSSSSGVNEQFF,TGTGCCAGCAGTTCCTCCTCCGGGGTCAATGAGCAGTTCTTC
.,few,TRBJ2-3,TRBV11-2,CASSQERSGLTDTQYF,TGCGCCAGCAGCCAAGAACGGTCTGGTCTCACAGATACGCAGTATTTT
TRBD2,.,TRBJ2-1,TRBV30,CAWAGGGFVQFF,TGTGCCTGGGCGGGAGGGGGTTTTGTCCAGTTCTTC
.,.,TRBJ2-2,TRBV4-1,CASSQDPGFTGELFF,TGCGCCAGCAGCCAAGATCCAGGATTCACCGGGGAGCTGTTTTTT
.,.,TRBJ2-7,TRBV12-2,CASRLKGGEGFSSYEQYF,TGTGCAAGTCGCTTAAAGGGAGGAGAGGGGTTTAGCTCCTACGAGCAGTACTTC
TRBD2,.,TRBJ2-7,TRBV28,CASRPSGLSYEQYF,TGTGCCAGCAGGCCTAGCGGGTTGTCCTACGAGCAGTACTTC
.,.,TRBJ1-4,TRBV28,CASSLPQGKTWFF,TGTGCCAGCAGCTTGCCTCAGGGTAAAACTTGGTTTTTT
TRBD2,.,TRBJ2-7,TRBV7-6,CASSLDLREGLREQYF,TGTGCCAGCAGCTTAGATTTGCGGGAGGGCCTGAGGGAGCAGTACTTC
.,.,TRBJ2-7,TRBV2,CASSLRRGLYEQYF,TGTGCCAGCAGCCTAAGACGGGGTCTCTACGAGCAGTACTTC
TRBD1,.,TRBJ1-6,TRBV6-5,CASSRDRGRSPLHF,TGTGCCAGCAGCCGGGACAGGGGGCGATCACCCCTCCACTTT
.,.,TRBJ2-5,TRBV7-9,CSSSTTGVRYF,TGTTCCAGCAGCACCACCGGGGTTCGGTACTTC
.,.,TRBJ1-1,TRBV6-1,CASSQGHTEAFF,TGTGCCAGCAGTCAGGGTCACACTGAAGCTTTCTTT
TRBD2,.,TRBJ2-7,TRBV10-3,CAISGLGASGYTYEQYF,TGTGCCATCAGTGGGCTAGGTGCTAGCGGGTATACCTACGAGCAGTACTTC
.,.,TRBJ2-5,TRBV2,CASSAGGPGGRMAQYF,TGTGCCAGCAGTGCAGGGGGGCCCGGGGGTAGGATGGCCCAGTACTTC
.,once,TRBJ2-7,TRBV9,CASSVAPAYEQYF,TGTGCCAGCAGCGTAGCCCCAGCCTACGAGCAGTACTTC
TRBD2,.,TRBJ2-7,TRBV11-1,CASSSAPRLAGTSSYEQYF,TGTGCCAGCAGCTCGGCCCCCCGACTAGCGGGTACGAGCTCCTACGAGCAGTACTTC
.,.,TRBJ1-2,TRBV6-4,CASSSRANLRDYTF,TGTGCCAGCAGCTCCCGGGCCAACCTCAGGGACTACACCTTC
TRBD1,.,TRBJ1-2,TRBV6-6,CASSYSGQGNGYTF,TGTGCCAGCAGTTACTCGGGACAGGGGAATGGCTACACCTTC
.,.,TRBJ2-6,TRBV6-4,CASSGTRGANVLTF,TGTGCCAGCAGTGGCACTAGAGGGGCCAACGTCCTGACTTTC
.,few,TRBJ2-1,TRBV27,CASSLSMSGYPNEQFF,TGTGCCAGCAGTTTATCGATGTCAGGGTACCCCAATGAGCAGTTCTTC
.,few,TRBJ1-3,TRBV4-1,CASSQGEDTAIYTIYF,TGCGCCAGCAGCCAAGGCGAGGACACCGCCATCTACACCATATATTTT
.,few,TRBJ2-1,TRBV4-1,CASSPILRSGEQFF,TGCGCCAGCAGCCCGATCCTTAGATCTGGTGAGCAGTTCTTC
.,.,TRBJ1-1,TRBV19,CASMGRLGGKAEAFF,TGTGCCAGTATGGGGCGTCTGGGGGGGAAAGCTGAAGCTTTCTTT
.,.,TRBJ2-5,TRBV5-4,CASSLPEGGQETQYF,TGTGCCAGCAGCTTGCCGGAAGGGGGTCAAGAGACCCAGTACTTC
.,few,TRBJ2-2,TRBV7-2,CASSLTILVNTGELFF,TGTGCCAGCAGCTTAACGATACTAGTGAACACCGGGGAGCTGTTTTTT
TRBD1,.,TRBJ2-7,TRBV5-4,CASSRRDRAYYEQYF,TGTGCCAGCAGCCGCCGGGACAGGGCTTACTACGAGCAGTACTTC
.,.,TRBJ2-5,TRBV4-2,CASSQGGLLLGEQYF,TGTGCCAGCAGCCAAGGGGGGCTCCTATTGGGTGAGCAGTACTTC
.,.,TRBJ2-1,TRBV7-7,CASSLLRVGGSYNEQFF,TGTGCTAGCAGCTTGCTTAGGGTGGGGGGATCCTACAATGAGCAGTTCTTC
.,few,TRBJ1-1,TRBV6-5,CASTDRMNTEAFF,TGTGCCAGCACGGACAGAATGAACACTGAGGCTTTCTTT
TRBD1,.,TRBJ1-1,TRBV7-9,CASILLDREAFF,TGTGCCAGCATACTACTAGACAGGGAGGCTTTCTTT